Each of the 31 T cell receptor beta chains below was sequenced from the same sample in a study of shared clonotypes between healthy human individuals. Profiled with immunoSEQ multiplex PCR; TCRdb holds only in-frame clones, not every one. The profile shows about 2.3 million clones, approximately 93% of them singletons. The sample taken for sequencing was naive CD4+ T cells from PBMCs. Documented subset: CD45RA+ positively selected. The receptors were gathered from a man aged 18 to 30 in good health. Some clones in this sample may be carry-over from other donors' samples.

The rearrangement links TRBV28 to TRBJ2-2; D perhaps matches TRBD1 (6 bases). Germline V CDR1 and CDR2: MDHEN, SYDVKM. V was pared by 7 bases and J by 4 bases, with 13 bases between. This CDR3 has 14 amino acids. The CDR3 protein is CASTTGRPTGELFF. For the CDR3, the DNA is TGTGCCAGCACCACAGGGCGACCCACCGGGGAGCTGTTTTTT.

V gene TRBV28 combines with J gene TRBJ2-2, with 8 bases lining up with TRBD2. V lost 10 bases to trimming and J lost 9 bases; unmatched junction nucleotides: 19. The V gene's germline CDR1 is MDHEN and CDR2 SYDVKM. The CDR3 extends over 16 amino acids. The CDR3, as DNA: TGTGCCACCAAGGACGGGGCGGGAGGAAAAAAGAGGGAGCTGTTTTTT. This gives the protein CATKDGAGGKKRELFF.

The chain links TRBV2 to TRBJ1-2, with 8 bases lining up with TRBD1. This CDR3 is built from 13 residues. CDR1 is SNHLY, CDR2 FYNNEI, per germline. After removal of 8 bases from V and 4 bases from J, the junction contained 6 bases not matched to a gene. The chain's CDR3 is CASEGQAFYGYTF. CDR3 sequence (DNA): TGTGCCAGCGAGGGACAGGCCTTCTATGGCTACACCTTC.

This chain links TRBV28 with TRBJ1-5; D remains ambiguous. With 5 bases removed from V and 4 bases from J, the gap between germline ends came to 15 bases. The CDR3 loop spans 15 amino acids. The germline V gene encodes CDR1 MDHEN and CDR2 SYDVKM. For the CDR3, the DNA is TGTGCCAGCAGTCCTCTCGGGTCGGGTAATCAGCCCCAGCATTTT. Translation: CASSPLGSGNQPQHF.

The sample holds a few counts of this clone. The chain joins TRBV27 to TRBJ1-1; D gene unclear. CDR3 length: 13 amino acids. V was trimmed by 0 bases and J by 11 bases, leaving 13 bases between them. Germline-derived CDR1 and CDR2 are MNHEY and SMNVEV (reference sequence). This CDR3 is CASSLSQNGGAFF. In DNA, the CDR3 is TGTGCCAGCAGTTTATCCCAAAATGGTGGGGCTTTCTTT.

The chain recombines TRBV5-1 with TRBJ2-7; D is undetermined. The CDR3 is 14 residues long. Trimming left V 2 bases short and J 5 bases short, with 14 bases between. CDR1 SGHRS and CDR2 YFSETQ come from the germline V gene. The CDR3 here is CASSFGRILNEQYF. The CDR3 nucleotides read TGCGCCAGCAGCTTTGGTCGGATTCTCAACGAGCAGTACTTC.

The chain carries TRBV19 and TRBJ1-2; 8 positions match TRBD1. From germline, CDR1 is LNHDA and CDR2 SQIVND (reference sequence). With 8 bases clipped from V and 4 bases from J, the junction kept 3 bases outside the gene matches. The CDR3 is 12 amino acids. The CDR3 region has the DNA TGTGCCAGTCTCGGACAGGGCTATGGCTACACCTTC. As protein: CASLGQGYGYTF.

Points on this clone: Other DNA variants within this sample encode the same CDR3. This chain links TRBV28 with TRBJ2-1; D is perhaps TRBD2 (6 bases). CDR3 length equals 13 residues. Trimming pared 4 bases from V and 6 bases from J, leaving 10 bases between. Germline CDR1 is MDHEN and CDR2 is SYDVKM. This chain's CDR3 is CASSSLTSNEQFF. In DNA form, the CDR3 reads TGTGCCAGCAGTTCCTTGACTAGCAATGAGCAGTTCTTC.

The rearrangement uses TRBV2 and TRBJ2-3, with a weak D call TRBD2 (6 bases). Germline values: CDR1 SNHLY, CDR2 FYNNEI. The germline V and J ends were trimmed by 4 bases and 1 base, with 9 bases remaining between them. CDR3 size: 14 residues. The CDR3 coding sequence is TGTGCCAGCAGTGGGGGGGTTCGCACAGATACGCAGTATTTT. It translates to CASSGGVRTDTQYF.

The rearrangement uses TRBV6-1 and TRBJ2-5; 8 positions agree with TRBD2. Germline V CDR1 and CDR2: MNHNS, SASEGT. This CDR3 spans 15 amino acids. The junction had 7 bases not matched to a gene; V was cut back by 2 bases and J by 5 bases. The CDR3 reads CASSENQAGAETQYF. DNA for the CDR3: TGTGCCAGCAGTGAAAATCAAGCGGGAGCTGAGACCCAGTACTTC.

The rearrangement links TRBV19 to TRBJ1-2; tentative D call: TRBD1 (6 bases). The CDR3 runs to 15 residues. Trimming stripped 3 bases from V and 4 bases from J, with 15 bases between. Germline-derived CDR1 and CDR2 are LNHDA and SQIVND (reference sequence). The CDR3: CASSIVDRLGYGYTF. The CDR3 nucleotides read TGTGCCAGTAGTATCGTCGACAGGTTAGGCTATGGCTACACCTTC.

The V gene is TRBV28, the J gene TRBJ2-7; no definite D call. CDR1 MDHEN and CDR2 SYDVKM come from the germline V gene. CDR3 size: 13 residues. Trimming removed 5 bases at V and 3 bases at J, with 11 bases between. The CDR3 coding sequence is TGTGCCAGCAGTCCAACTCGTTTCTACGAGCAGTACTTC. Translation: CASSPTRFYEQYF.

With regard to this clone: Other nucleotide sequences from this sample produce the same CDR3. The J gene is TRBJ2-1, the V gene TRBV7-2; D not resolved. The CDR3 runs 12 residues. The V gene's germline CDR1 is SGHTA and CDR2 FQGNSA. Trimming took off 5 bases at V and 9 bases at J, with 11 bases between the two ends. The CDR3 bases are TGTGCCAGCAGCCTAATAGCTGGTGAGCAGTTCTTC. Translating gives CASSLIAGEQFF.

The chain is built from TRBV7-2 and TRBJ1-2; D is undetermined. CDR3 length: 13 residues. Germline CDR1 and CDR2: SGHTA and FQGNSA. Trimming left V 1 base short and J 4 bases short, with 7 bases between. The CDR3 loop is CASSLESPYGYTF. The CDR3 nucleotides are TGTGCCAGCAGCTTAGAGTCCCCCTATGGCTACACCTTC.

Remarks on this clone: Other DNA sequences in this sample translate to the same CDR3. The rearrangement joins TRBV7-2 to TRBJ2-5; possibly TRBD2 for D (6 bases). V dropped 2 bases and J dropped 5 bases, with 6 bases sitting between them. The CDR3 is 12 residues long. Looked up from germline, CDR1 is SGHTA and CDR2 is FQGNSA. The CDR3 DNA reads TGTGCCAGCAGCTTACGGGAGGAGACCCAGTACTTC. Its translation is CASSLREETQYF. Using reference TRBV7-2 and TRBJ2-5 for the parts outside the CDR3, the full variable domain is GAGVSQSPSNKVTEKGKDVELRCDPISGHTALYWYRQSLGQGLEFLIYFQGNSAPDKSGLPSDRFSAERTGGSVSTLTIQRTQQEDSAVYLCASSLREETQYFGPGTRLLVL.

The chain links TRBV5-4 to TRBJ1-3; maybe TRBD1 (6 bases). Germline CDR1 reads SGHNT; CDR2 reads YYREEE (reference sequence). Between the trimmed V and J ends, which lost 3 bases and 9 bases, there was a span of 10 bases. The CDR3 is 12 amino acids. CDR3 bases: TGTGCCAGCAGCTGGGGGGCGGGCACCATATATTTT. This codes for CASSWGAGTIYF.

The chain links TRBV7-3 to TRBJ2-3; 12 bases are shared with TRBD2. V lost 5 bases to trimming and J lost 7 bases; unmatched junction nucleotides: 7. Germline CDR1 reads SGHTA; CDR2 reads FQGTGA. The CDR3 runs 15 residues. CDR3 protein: CASSVTSGRWNTQYF. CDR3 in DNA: TGTGCCAGCAGCGTTACTAGCGGGAGGTGGAATACGCAGTATTTT.

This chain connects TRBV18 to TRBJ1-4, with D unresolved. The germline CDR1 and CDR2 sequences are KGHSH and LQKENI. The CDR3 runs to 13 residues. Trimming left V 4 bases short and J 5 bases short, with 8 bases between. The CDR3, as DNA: TGTGCCAGCTCACAGGGAGTCAATGAAAAACTGTTTTTT. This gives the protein CASSQGVNEKLFF.

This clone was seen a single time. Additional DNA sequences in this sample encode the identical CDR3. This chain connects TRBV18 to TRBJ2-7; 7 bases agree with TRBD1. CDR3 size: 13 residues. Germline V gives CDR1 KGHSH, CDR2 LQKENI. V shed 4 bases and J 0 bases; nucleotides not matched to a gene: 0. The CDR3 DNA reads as TGTGCCAGCTCACGGGACAGCTCCTACGAGCAGTACTTC. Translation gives CASSRDSSYEQYF.

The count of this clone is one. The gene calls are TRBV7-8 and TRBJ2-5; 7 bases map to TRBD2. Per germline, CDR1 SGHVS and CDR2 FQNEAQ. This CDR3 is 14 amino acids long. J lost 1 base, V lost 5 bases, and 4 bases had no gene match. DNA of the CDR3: TGTGCCAGCAGCATAGGGACTACCCAAGAGACCCAGTACTTC. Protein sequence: CASSIGTTQETQYF.

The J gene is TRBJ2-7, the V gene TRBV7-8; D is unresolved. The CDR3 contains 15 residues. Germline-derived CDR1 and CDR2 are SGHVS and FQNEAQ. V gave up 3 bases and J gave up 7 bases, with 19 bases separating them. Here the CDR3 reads CASSFFGQAPGEQYF. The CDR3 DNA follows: TGTGCCAGCAGCTTTTTTGGGCAGGCCCCTGGTGAGCAGTACTTC.

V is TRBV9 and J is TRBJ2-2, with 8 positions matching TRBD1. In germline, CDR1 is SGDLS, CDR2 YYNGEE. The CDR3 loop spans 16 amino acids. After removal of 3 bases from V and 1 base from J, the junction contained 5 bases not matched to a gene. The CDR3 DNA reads TGTGCCAGCAGCGCGTTTGACAGGGGGAACACCGGGGAGCTGTTTTTT. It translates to CASSAFDRGNTGELFF.

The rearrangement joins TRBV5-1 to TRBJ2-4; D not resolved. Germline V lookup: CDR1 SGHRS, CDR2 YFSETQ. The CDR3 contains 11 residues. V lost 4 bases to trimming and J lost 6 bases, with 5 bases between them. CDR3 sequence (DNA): TGCGCCAGCAGCGTAATAAACATTCAGTACTTC. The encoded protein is CASSVINIQYF.

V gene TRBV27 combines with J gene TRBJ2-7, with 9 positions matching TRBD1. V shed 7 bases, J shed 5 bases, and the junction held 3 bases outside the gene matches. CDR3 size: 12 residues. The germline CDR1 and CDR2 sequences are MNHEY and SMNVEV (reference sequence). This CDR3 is CASTGTGHEQYF. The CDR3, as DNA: TGTGCCAGCACCGGGACAGGGCACGAGCAGTACTTC.

CDR3 nucleotide sequence: TGCGCCAGCAGCAGACCCGGGACAGAGAACACCGGGGAGCTGTTTTTT. Protein product: CASSRPGTENTGELFF. This rearrangement joins TRBV5-1 to TRBJ2-2, with 7 bases that match TRBD1. The germline V gene has CDR1 SGHRS and CDR2 YFSETQ. J lost 1 base, V lost 4 bases, and 7 bases had no gene match. The CDR3 spans 16 residues.

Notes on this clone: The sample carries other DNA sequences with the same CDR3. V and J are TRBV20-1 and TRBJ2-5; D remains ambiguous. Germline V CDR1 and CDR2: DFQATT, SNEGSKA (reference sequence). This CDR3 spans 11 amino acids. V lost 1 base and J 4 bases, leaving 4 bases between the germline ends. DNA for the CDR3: TGCAGTGCTAGAGCCACAGAGACCCAGTACTTC. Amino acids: CSARATETQYF.

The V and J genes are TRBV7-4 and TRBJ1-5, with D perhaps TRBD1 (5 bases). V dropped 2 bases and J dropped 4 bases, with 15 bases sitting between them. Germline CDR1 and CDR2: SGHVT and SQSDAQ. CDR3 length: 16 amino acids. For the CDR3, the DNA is TGTGCCAGCAGCTTAACGCCCTGGGGACCGAATCAGCCCCAGCATTTT. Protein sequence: CASSLTPWGPNQPQHF.

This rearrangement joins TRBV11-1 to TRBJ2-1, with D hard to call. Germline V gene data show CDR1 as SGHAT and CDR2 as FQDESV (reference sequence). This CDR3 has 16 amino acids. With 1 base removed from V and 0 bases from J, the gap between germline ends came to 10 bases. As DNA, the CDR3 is TGTGCCAGCAGCTTAGGGGTGAGCACCTCCTACAATGAGCAGTTCTTC. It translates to CASSLGVSTSYNEQFF.

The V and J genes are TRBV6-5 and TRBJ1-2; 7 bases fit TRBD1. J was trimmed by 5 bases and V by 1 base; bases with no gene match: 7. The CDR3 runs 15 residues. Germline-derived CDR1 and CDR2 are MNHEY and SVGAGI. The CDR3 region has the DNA TGTGCCAGCAGTTACTTCACAGGGGAATGGTATGGCTACACCTTC. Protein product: CASSYFTGEWYGYTF.

The DNA for the CDR3 is TGCGCCAGCAGCGTAGGGACAGCCGGGAGGGGAGCTTTCTTT. Its protein is CASSVGTAGRGAFF. This chain uses TRBV4-1 with TRBJ1-1; 7 nucleotides agree with TRBD1. Unmatched junction bases numbered 13, after V lost 5 bases and J lost 10 bases. The CDR3 length is 14 residues. Germline V lookup: CDR1 MGHRA, CDR2 YSYEKL.

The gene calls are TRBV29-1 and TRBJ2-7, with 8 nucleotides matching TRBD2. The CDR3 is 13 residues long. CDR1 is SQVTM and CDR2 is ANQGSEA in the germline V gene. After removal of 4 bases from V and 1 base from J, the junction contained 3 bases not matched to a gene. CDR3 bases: TGCAGCGTTGGGTCGGGGGGGTCCTACGAGCAGTACTTC. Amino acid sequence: CSVGSGGSYEQYF.